This T cell receptor (beta chain) was identified in a study of blood T cell repertoires in COVID-19. Study-wide background: The study drew acute and convalescent COVID-19 samples from the United States, Italy and Spain. T cells, B-cell-depleted T cells, or PBMCs supplied cDNA or gDNA.

V gave up 0 bases and J gave up 4 bases; unmatched junction bases: 7. Germline V gene data show CDR1 as MGHRA and CDR2 as YSYEKL. This CDR3 is built from 16 residues. Authors' methods: Nucleated cell counts were estimated from reference gene primer amplification. Here immunoSEQ multiplex PCR was the method, and the copy in TCRdb shows in-frame clones only, minus some. Clonal size and the V and J genes are those of that table, whereas D and trimming came from the DNA. The data show 45,000 to 50,000 clones, 86% seen once. Sequences were obtained from peripheral blood. The receptor comes from a human donor in a cohort sampled during active COVID-19. The chain couples TRBV4-1 to TRBJ2-3; TRBD1 agrees at 7 bases. The chain's CDR3 is CASSQEFRGGADTQYF. The CDR3 nucleotides are TGCGCCAGCAGCCAAGAATTCCGAGGGGGCGCAGATACGCAGTATTTT.